This T cell receptor (beta chain) is drawn from a study of cytomegalovirus exposure and HLA in healthy donors. PCR used 60 Vbeta primers and 13 Jbeta primers. This table comes from immunoSEQ multiplex PCR, and its TCRdb copy is limited to in-frame clones, with some not included. The table includes fewer than 250,000 clones, 80% to 90% detected once. This CDR3 spans 13 amino acids. Trimming removed 6 bases from V and 1 base from J, with 9 bases in between. Germline CDR1 SGHAT, CDR2 FQNNGV. The receptor comes from a man aged 25 to 45 in good health and CMV-seronegative. The sample comprised PBMCs. V gene TRBV11-2 combines with J gene TRBJ1-1; D is possibly TRBD1 (6 bases). Written as DNA, the CDR3 is TGTGCCAGCAGTTCGGGACAGAACACTGAAGCTTTCTTT. It codes for CASSSGQNTEAFF.